The 22 T cell receptor beta chains below all came from one sample that was sequenced in a study of blood T cells in healthy people across ages. Through a sample-barcoded 5' primer and a J-beta primer mix, a second PCR was run for roughly 7 to 11 cycles. In TCRdb, the 5' RACE reads were re-called with MiXCR into one record per CDR3 protein. The sample holds about a million distinct CDR3 sequences, about 53% seen once. The sequencing input was blood. These receptors all stem from a woman aged 55-70 years in good health.

The chain links TRBV7-9 to TRBJ2-2, with D tentatively TRBD2 (6 bases). The length of the CDR3 is 18 residues. V gave up 3 bases and J gave up 4 bases, with 21 bases separating them. From germline, CDR1 is SEHNR and CDR2 FQNEAQ (reference sequence). The CDR3 DNA is TGTGCCAGCAGCTTCCCGGACTCCTGGGACTTACTCACCGGGGAGCTGTTTTTT. The encoded protein is CASSFPDSWDLLTGELFF.

The chain combines TRBV28 with TRBJ2-7, with 7 bases aligning to TRBD1. Germline-derived CDR1 and CDR2 are MDHEN and SYDVKM. The CDR3 consists of 14 residues. V dropped 3 bases and J dropped 5; count of bases not matched to a gene: 7. CDR3 sequence: CASSFEGGRNEQYF. Written as DNA, the CDR3 is TGTGCCAGCAGTTTCGAAGGGGGCCGGAACGAGCAGTACTTC.

V and J are TRBV20-1 and TRBJ2-1, with D possibly matching TRBD2 (6 bases). This CDR3 comprises 15 residues. Looked up from germline, CDR1 is DFQATT and CDR2 is SNEGSKA (reference sequence). Trimming shortened V by 5 bases and J by 1 base, and 15 bases separated the two germline ends. This chain's CDR3 is CSAAAFGGSYNEQFF. CDR3 nucleotide sequence: TGCAGTGCTGCCGCTTTTGGGGGGTCCTACAATGAGCAGTTCTTC.

The table lists this clonotype with a few counts. The rearrangement joins TRBV12-3 or TRBV12-4 to TRBJ2-7, with TRBD1 as a possible D gene (6 bases). Deletions cut 4 bases from V and 3 bases from J, with 13 bases between. The CDR3 has 14 amino acids. CDR3 region: CASSSGGQLYEQYF. The DNA of the CDR3 is TGTGCCAGCAGTTCCGGCGGACAGCTCTACGAGCAGTACTTC.

This chain connects TRBV2 to TRBJ1-2, with 7 bases matching TRBD1. V shed 5 bases and J 6 bases; nucleotides not matched to a gene: 6. The CDR3 is 13 residues long. Germline V gene data show CDR1 as SNHLY and CDR2 as FYNNEI. The CDR3 DNA is TGTGCCAGCAGTCTACAGGGGATTGATGGCTACACCTTC. Amino acids: CASSLQGIDGYTF.

The rearrangement joins TRBV7-2 to TRBJ2-5; 8 nucleotides match TRBD1. V trimming: 5 bases; J trimming: 11 bases; junction bases outside the gene matches: 19. The CDR3 covers 16 residues. Germline CDR1 is SGHTA and CDR2 is FQGNSA. In DNA form, the CDR3 reads TGTGCCAGCAGCCAACAGGGGGTCAACCGGGGCAATGAGCAGTACTTC. It translates to CASSQQGVNRGNEQYF.

This clonotype was observed many times. The chain recombines TRBV5-1 with TRBJ2-1; 10 nucleotides line up with TRBD2. Per germline, CDR1 SGHRS and CDR2 YFSETQ. The length of the CDR3 is 14 residues. Trimming took 0 bases from V and 9 from J; bases not matched to a gene: 3. The CDR3 DNA reads as TGCGCCAGCAGCTTGGGTGCTAGCGGGGGTGAGCAGTTCTTC. Protein: CASSLGASGGEQFF. The full variable domain, completed using reference TRBV5-1 and TRBJ2-1, is KAGVTQTPRYLIKTRGQQVTLSCSPISGHRSVSWYQQTPGQGLQFLFEYFSETQRNKGNFPGRFSGRQFSNSRSEMNVSTLELGDSALYLCASSLGASGGEQFFGPGTRLTVL.

The chain recombines TRBV11-2 with TRBJ1-4; D is ambiguous. Deletions cut 2 bases from V and 7 bases from J, with 14 bases between. CDR1 is SGHAT and CDR2 is FQNNGV in the germline V gene. The CDR3 runs 15 residues. The CDR3 bases are TGTGCCAGCAGCTTAACGAGGTTAGGAGGTGAAAAACTGTTTTTT. Translation: CASSLTRLGGEKLFF.

The chain employs TRBV3-1 and TRBJ2-6; D not certain. The CDR3 contains 15 residues. The germline V gene has CDR1 LGHDT and CDR2 YNNKEL (reference sequence). The V and J ends lost 5 bases and 1 base respectively, with 9 bases between them. The CDR3 spells CASSDVVSGANVLTF. Written as DNA, the CDR3 is TGTGCCAGCAGCGACGTAGTTTCTGGGGCCAACGTCCTGACTTTC.

This chain joins TRBV7-9 and TRBJ2-7, with 7 bases identical to TRBD1. The CDR3 is made up of 14 amino acids. CDR1 SEHNR and CDR2 FQNEAQ come from the germline V gene (reference sequence). V lost 3 bases to trimming and J lost 2 bases; unmatched junction nucleotides: 4. The CDR3 bases are TGTGCCAGCAGCTTGATGGACAGGACCTACGAGCAGTACTTC. Encoded protein: CASSLMDRTYEQYF.

There are a few counts of this clonotype. This rearrangement joins TRBV25-1 to TRBJ2-6, with 9 bases aligning to TRBD1. The trim removed 5 bases at V and 0 bases at J, leaving 8 bases unmatched. From germline, CDR1 is MGHDK and CDR2 SYGVNS. This CDR3 contains 18 residues. The CDR3 DNA reads TGTGCCAGCAGTAGGGTACAGGGGGCCCTCTCTGGGGCCAACGTCCTGACTTTC. Translating gives CASSRVQGALSGANVLTF.

The chain has TRBV6-1 and TRBJ2-6; D possibly corresponds to TRBD1 (6 bases). Germline V gene lookup returns CDR1 MNHNS and CDR2 SASEGT. The CDR3 has 16 residues. V dropped 8 bases and J dropped 1 base, with 15 bases sitting between them. CDR3 nucleotides: TGTGCCAGCGCACGAGGGGGACGATCTGGGGCCAACGTCCTGACTTTC. It is translated as CASARGGRSGANVLTF.

This clonotype came up many times. The chain joins TRBV29-1 to TRBJ2-6; D remains unclear. CDR3 length: 13 residues. V lost 2 bases and J lost 0, with 2 bases in between. CDR1 SQVTM and CDR2 ANQGSEA come from the germline V gene. In DNA form, the CDR3 reads TGCAGCGTTGAAATCTCTGGGGCCAACGTCCTGACTTTC. It codes for CSVEISGANVLTF.

The V and J genes are TRBV4-2 and TRBJ2-2; D might be TRBD1 (6 bases). Germline CDR1 LGHNA, CDR2 YNFKEQ. Trimming took off 1 base at V and 7 bases at J, with 7 bases between the two ends. The CDR3 sequence is 13 residues long. The CDR3 sequence is CASSQVGGGELFF. The CDR3 DNA reads as TGTGCCAGCAGCCAAGTAGGGGGCGGGGAGCTGTTTTTT.

The chain couples TRBV29-1 to TRBJ2-7, with 7 bases aligning to TRBD2. The CDR3 sequence is 14 residues long. Germline-derived CDR1 and CDR2 are SQVTM and ANQGSEA. The J segment lost 4 bases and the V segment lost 3 bases, leaving 9 bases of the junction unmatched. The CDR3 here is CSVEMGGLLYEQYF. The CDR3 DNA sequence: TGCAGCGTTGAGATGGGGGGACTATTGTACGAGCAGTACTTC.

The chain has TRBV20-1 and TRBJ2-4; perhaps TRBD1 as D (5 bases). Trimming removed 3 bases from V and 3 bases from J, with 12 bases in between. The length of the CDR3 is 14 residues. Germline V gene lookup returns CDR1 DFQATT and CDR2 SNEGSKA (reference sequence). CDR3 sequence: CSARSQGNKNIQYF. The CDR3 DNA is TGCAGTGCTAGGTCCCAGGGCAACAAAAACATTCAGTACTTC.

In this sample, this clonotype turned up a few times. The rearrangement uses TRBV5-1 and TRBJ2-7; TRBD2 aligns across 8 bases. V dropped 4 bases and J dropped 5; count of bases not matched to a gene: 2. The CDR3 sequence is 12 residues long. Germline assignment: CDR1 SGHRS and CDR2 YFSETQ. The CDR3 loop is CASSREGNEQYF. CDR3 nucleotides: TGCGCCAGCAGCCGGGAGGGAAACGAGCAGTACTTC. The full variable domain, completed using reference TRBV5-1 and TRBJ2-7, is KAGVTQTPRYLIKTRGQQVTLSCSPISGHRSVSWYQQTPGQGLQFLFEYFSETQRNKGNFPGRFSGRQFSNSRSEMNVSTLELGDSALYLCASSREGNEQYFGPGTRLTVT.

V gene TRBV4-3 combines with J gene TRBJ2-3, with 7 positions matching TRBD1. This CDR3 has 15 amino acids. J gave up 4 bases and V 4 bases, and 8 bases lay outside the gene matches. Per the germline V gene, CDR1 is LGHNA and CDR2 is YSLEER. DNA for the CDR3: TGCGCCAGCAGCCCAATGACAGGGAGAGCAGATACGCAGTATTTT. The encoded protein is CASSPMTGRADTQYF.

This clonotype was detected only a few times. The genes are TRBV13 and TRBJ1-2; D not certain. Germline V CDR1 and CDR2: PRHDT, FYEKMQ (reference sequence). Trimming removed 2 bases at V and 5 bases at J, with 6 bases between. This CDR3 has 12 amino acids. CDR3 amino acids: CASSLFGYGYTF. The CDR3 region has the DNA TGTGCCAGCAGCTTATTTGGGTATGGCTACACCTTC.

The rearrangement uses TRBV12-3 or TRBV12-4 and TRBJ2-6; 7 nucleotides agree with TRBD2. The CDR3 has 15 residues. With 8 bases clipped from V and 2 bases from J, the junction kept 6 bases outside the gene matches. CDR3 coding DNA: TGTGCCAGCGGGAGGGGTAGCCCTGGGGCCAACGTCCTGACTTTC. This encodes CASGRGSPGANVLTF.

The chain links TRBV20-1 to TRBJ2-7, with D possibly being TRBD2 (6 bases). Germline V gene lookup returns CDR1 DFQATT and CDR2 SNEGSKA (reference sequence). The CDR3 runs to 15 residues. V dropped 0 bases and J dropped 3 bases, with 15 bases sitting between them. The CDR3 DNA reads as TGCAGTGCTAGAGATTCGGCGCTGGGGGGCTACGAGCAGTACTTC. Its translation is CSARDSALGGYEQYF.

This clonotype was seen a handful of times. The chain links TRBV5-4 to TRBJ2-5; D gene ambiguous. The V gene lost 1 base and the J gene lost 3 bases, with 7 bases spanning the gap. The CDR3 extends over 13 amino acids. CDR1 and CDR2 (germline): SGHNT, YYREEE (reference sequence). CDR3 nucleotide sequence: TGTGCCAGCAGCTTGCCCCAAAAAGAGACCCAGTACTTC. This gives the protein CASSLPQKETQYF.